Only one count was recorded for the clone carrying this TCR beta chain. Its antigen is not known. The V and J ends lost 0 bases and 0 bases, in that order; junction bases with no gene match: 2. The CDR3 spans 17 residues. The V gene's germline CDR1 is SGDLS and CDR2 YYNGEE. This record comes from a study of beta chain features in type 1 diabetes. Reverse transcribing all isolated RNA meant expressed TCRB transcripts were sequenced. Roughly 3.4 million reads were obtained on average from naive, central memory and regulatory T cell samples. Clones were read by immunoSEQ multiplex PCR, and TCRdb kept only the in-frame ones, dropping some. This sample has some 240,000 clones, with 15% to 20% found just once. Study-level results: Patients' naive, central memory and regulatory TCRB repertoires appeared more alike than those of healthy donors. Significant though moderate, a shortening of TCRB CDR3s appeared in all four CD4+ subsets of Type 1 diabetes patients.

The sequence was collected from a man aged 25-40 years with type 1 diabetes. The chain recombines TRBV9 with TRBJ2-1, with TRBD2 matching 11 bases. The sample was naive CD4+ T cells from blood. CDR3 DNA sequence: TGTGCCAGCAGCGTAGGACTAGCGGGAAGCTCCTACAATGAGCAGTTCTTC. Amino acid sequence: CASSVGLAGSSYNEQFF.